This entry features one T cell receptor (beta chain) sequence. A single count supports this clone. The antigen it binds to is not known. Base-call qualities are not available, and no considerably larger clone is one nucleotide away. This sample was taken from a study of blood T cell repertoires in COVID-19 (TCRdb year 2020). In terms of the full investigation: Collaborator samples came from the United States, Italy and Spain and covered acute and convalescent phases of COVID-19. Samples were obtained from the ongoing ImmuneRACE study (first 160 participants) and from over 1,000 subjects provided by 6 global collaborators. The prospective study material was composed of cDNA or gDNA derived from T cells, B-cell-depleted T cells, or PBMCs. Where available, HLA class I and class II types were obtained from metadata supplied by the sample provider rather than from assay-based typing. The dataset comprised deeply sampled blood TCRbeta repertoires from subjects exposed to, actively infected with, or recovered from COVID-19. The sample metadata nearly always contained a de-identified subject ID, COVID-19 status, age in years and sex. A freely available public database, intended as a resource for researchers studying the immune response to SARS-CoV-2, is where the repertoires were released.

Whole blood was collected in K2EDTA tubes by collaborating institutions according to the institutions' own protocols. Collaborator samples were shipped for TCRbeta analysis as frozen whole blood, isolated PBMCs, or DNA extracted from either sample type. TCRbeta CDR3 regions were amplified from genomic DNA using the immunoSEQ Assay, a bias-controlled multiplex PCR. From the authors' description of their analysis: Within the assay, amplification of reference gene primers was used to estimate how many nucleated cells each sample contained. Sequence reads were collapsed and filtered to measure the absolute abundance of every unique TCRbeta CDR3 rearrangement. For each sample, productive Simpson clonality was calculated as the square root of Simpson's diversity index over productive rearrangements. TCRdb stores this immuneACCESS table with in-frame sequences only. Part of the clones is absent; in the studies checked, under half of the shortfall reflects unresolved V genes, and no reason is known for the rest. D and trimming come from the DNA, and the V and J calls and clone size come from that table. In this sample the table shows fewer than 90,000 clones, more than 80% of which occur a single time. The ten largest clones take up about 7% of the sample.

Inclusive of the bounding cysteine and phenylalanine, the CDR3 is 15 residues long. Only the CDR3 DNA stays, 45 bases, in frame from base 1. Reading the germline V gene gives CDR1 MDHEN and CDR2 SYDVKM. V loses 7 bases, J loses 4 bases, and the germline ends lie 20 bases apart. Points the paper makes about the study in general: Clinical and demographic metadata were provided uncurated, with the amount varying by source and participant.

Sample: peripheral blood. This clonotype originated in a woman aged 80 or over with active COVID-19. The rearranged segments are TRBV28 and TRBJ2-7; the D gene is perhaps TRBD2, on 5 matching bases. The DNA sequence follows: TGTGCCAGCACCCTTTCGGATCCCGGCGGGTACGAGCAGTACTTC. Translated, it reads CASTLSDPGGYEQYF.